These 14 T cell receptor beta chains originate from one sample sequenced in a study of T cells in Graves' hyperthyroidism and ophthalmopathy. Using RNA transcripts as the source, TCR beta CDR3 regions were amplified. The primer set for the first-round RT-PCR of the TCR CDR3 was HTBI. TCRdb fed the multiplex PCR reads into MiXCR, producing one record per CDR3 protein. The table includes about 420,000 distinct CDR3 sequences, 15% to 18% detected once. The sequenced sample was blood. The receptors derive from a woman aged 18-35 years with Graves' hyperthyroidism.

This clonotype has at least ten counts. The V call is TRBV10-3, the J call TRBJ2-3; the match to TRBD2 covers 11 bases. The germline V gene encodes CDR1 ENHRY and CDR2 SYGVKD. V lost 6 bases to trimming and J lost 0 bases; unmatched junction nucleotides: 11. The CDR3 is made up of 18 amino acids. The chain's CDR3 is CAISSGTSGGTSTDTQYF. CDR3 sequence (DNA): TGTGCCATCAGCTCCGGGACTAGCGGAGGAACTAGCACAGATACGCAGTATTTT.

This clonotype was recorded at least ten times. The chain uses TRBV6-4 and TRBJ1-5; no definite D call. The CDR3 runs 15 residues. V was clipped by 0 bases and J by 5 bases, with 11 bases between them. Germline V CDR1 and CDR2: MRHNA, SNTAGT. The CDR3 spells CASSDSLGRDQPQHF. CDR3 nucleotides: TGTGCCAGCAGTGACTCATTGGGAAGGGATCAGCCCCAGCATTTT.

This clonotype was seen at least ten times. J is TRBJ2-3 and V is TRBV30, with D tentatively TRBD2 (6 bases). Germline V gives CDR1 GTSNPN, CDR2 SVGIG (reference sequence). This CDR3 has 15 amino acids. V lost 1 base and J lost 2, with 13 bases in between. CDR3 nucleotide sequence: TGTGCCTGGAGTGACCTTAGCGGACACACAGATACGCAGTATTTT. Protein: CAWSDLSGHTDTQYF.

In this sample, this clonotype turned up many times. The J gene is TRBJ1-2, the V gene TRBV9, with 9 bases aligning to TRBD1. J lost 4 bases, V lost 3 bases, and 13 bases had no gene match. The CDR3 totals 17 residues. CDR1 SGDLS and CDR2 YYNGEE come from the germline V gene. The CDR3 loop reads CASSANRGTGNVYGYTF. The CDR3 nucleotides read TGTGCCAGCAGCGCCAACCGAGGGACAGGGAACGTCTATGGCTACACCTTC.

This clonotype was counted a single time. A much larger clone lies one base from this, so it may be a read error. The chain recombines TRBV7-9 with TRBJ2-7; perhaps TRBD2 as D (6 bases). The CDR3 is 14 amino acids. Germline values: CDR1 SEHNR, CDR2 FQNEAQ (reference sequence). CDR3 nucleotides: TGTGCCAGCAGCCGTTTTGGCGGGGAATACGAGCGGTACTTC. Translating it yields CASSRFGGEYERYF. Full variable domain (remainder filled in from reference TRBV7-9 and TRBJ2-7): DTGVSQNPRHKITKRGQNVTFRCDPISEHNRLYWYRQTLGQGPEFLTYFQNEAQLEKSRLLSDRFSAERPKGSFSTLEIQRTEQGDSAMYLCASSRFGGEYERYFGPGTRLTVT.

This clonotype was picked up many times. CDR3 protein: CAISELDRVGQETQYF. The CDR3, as DNA: TGTGCCATCAGTGAGCTCGACAGGGTGGGCCAAGAGACCCAGTACTTC. The rearrangement joins TRBV10-3 to TRBJ2-5; 7 positions match TRBD1. Germline lookup yields CDR1 ENHRY and CDR2 SYGVKD. This CDR3 comprises 16 residues. V trimming: 2 bases; J trimming: 1 base; junction bases outside the gene matches: 7.

This clonotype has at least ten counts. The chain links TRBV3-1 to TRBJ2-7; 8 bases agree with TRBD1. CDR1 and CDR2 (germline): LGHDT, YNNKEL (reference sequence). V lost 4 bases to trimming and J lost 5 bases; unmatched junction nucleotides: 13. CDR3 size: 16 residues. The CDR3 loop reads CASSRHPGAGGDEQYF. CDR3 nucleotides: TGTGCCAGCAGCCGGCACCCTGGGGCAGGGGGCGACGAGCAGTACTTC.

This clonotype has ten or more counts. This chain connects TRBV9 to TRBJ2-7; either TRBD1 or TRBD2 may fit D (6 bases each). Germline-derived CDR1 and CDR2 are SGDLS and YYNGEE. V gave up 1 base and J gave up 5 bases, with 16 bases separating them. The CDR3 contains 15 residues. The CDR3 loop is CASSVRGEYTHEQYF. DNA of the CDR3: TGTGCCAGCAGCGTAAGGGGGGAGTACACCCACGAGCAGTACTTC.

The chain is built from TRBV4-1 and TRBJ2-2; TRBD2 matches at 10 bases. The CDR3 spans 19 residues. The germline V gene encodes CDR1 MGHRA and CDR2 YSYEKL. Losses at the gene ends were 0 bases for V and 4 bases for J; bases not matched to a gene: 11. The CDR3 loop reads CASSQDPVTSGVGTGELFF. The CDR3 nucleotides are TGCGCCAGCAGCCAAGATCCCGTCACTAGCGGGGTGGGCACCGGGGAGCTGTTTTTT.

This clonotype was seen many times. The chain carries TRBV12-3 or TRBV12-4 and TRBJ1-4, with TRBD1 matching 7 bases. This CDR3 region has 12 residues. Losses at the gene ends were 6 bases for V and 11 bases for J; bases not matched to a gene: 6. The CDR3 sequence is CASSHGGQKLFF. For the CDR3, the DNA is TGTGCCAGCAGCCACGGGGGACAGAAACTGTTTTTT.

This chain uses TRBV4-1 with TRBJ1-2; the D gene is possibly TRBD1 (5 bases). The germline gives CDR1 MGHRA, CDR2 YSYEKL. V lost 3 bases, J lost 4 bases, and 15 bases lay in between. The CDR3 runs 15 residues. The CDR3 here is CASSQGRPLGYGYTF. The CDR3 region has the DNA TGCGCCAGCAGCCAGGGACGGCCGCTTGGCTATGGCTACACCTTC.

This clonotype occurred many times. The rearrangement uses TRBV28 and TRBJ1-2, with D unresolved. V lost 2 bases to trimming and J lost 4 bases, with 11 bases between them. This CDR3 has 14 residues. Germline V gene sequence: CDR1 MDHEN, CDR2 SYDVKM. CDR3 sequence: CASSLAQRGYGYTF. As DNA, the CDR3 is TGTGCCAGCAGTTTAGCCCAGCGAGGCTATGGCTACACCTTC.

The table lists this clonotype with many counts. The V call is TRBV2, the J call TRBJ2-1; 12 bases agree with TRBD2. The CDR3 consists of 14 residues. The V gene end was trimmed by 4 bases and the J gene end by 5 bases; junction bases not matched to a gene: 0. The germline V gene encodes CDR1 SNHLY and CDR2 FYNNEI. This CDR3 reads CASSGLAGDNEQFF. In DNA, the CDR3 is TGTGCCAGCAGTGGACTAGCGGGAGACAATGAGCAGTTCTTC.

This clonotype was counted at least ten times. V is TRBV7-9 and J is TRBJ2-7, with a possible D match to TRBD1 (5 bases). The V end was cut by 5 bases, the J end by 0 bases, with 17 bases between. The CDR3 is made up of 16 amino acids. The germline CDR1 and CDR2 sequences are SEHNR and FQNEAQ (reference sequence). The chain's CDR3 is CASSPTRRGSSYEQYF. The CDR3 nucleotides read TGTGCCAGCAGCCCCACCCGTAGGGGAAGCTCCTACGAGCAGTACTTC.